A single sample is the source of the 10 T cell receptor beta chains below, sequenced in a study of T cell changes during pregnancy in multiple sclerosis. Sequencing was performed with immunoSEQ multiplex PCR; in TCRdb, only in-frame clones are kept and a portion is missing. The sample includes 50,000 or so clones, 85% to 95% of them seen just once. The sample was CD4+ T cells from peripheral blood mononuclear cells, taken in the second trimester of pregnancy. These TCRs come from a female donor with multiple sclerosis, enrolled in a pregnancy study.

This chain joins TRBV5-1 and TRBJ2-5, with 10 bases identical to TRBD2. Germline CDR1 SGHRS, CDR2 YFSETQ. The V segment lost 3 bases and the J segment 5 bases; nucleotides outside the gene matches: 13. This CDR3 has 17 residues. This chain's CDR3 is CASSSTTSLAGGETQYF. The CDR3 coding sequence is TGCGCCAGCAGCTCGACTACAAGTTTAGCGGGAGGTGAGACCCAGTACTTC.

The chain has TRBV27 and TRBJ1-5; 7 bases fit TRBD1. J lost 7 bases, V lost 6 bases, and 12 bases had no gene match. From germline, CDR1 is MNHEY and CDR2 SMNVEV (reference sequence). There are 15 residues in the CDR3. The CDR3 coding sequence is TGTGCCAGCAGCTCCGGGACAGTCCCCAGGCAGCCCCAGCATTTT. Protein product: CASSSGTVPRQPQHF.

The chain joins TRBV7-3 to TRBJ1-1; D is uncertain. V was trimmed by 2 bases and J by 3 bases, leaving 7 bases between them. The CDR3 sequence is 13 residues long. CDR1 SGHTA and CDR2 FQGTGA come from the germline V gene. The CDR3 DNA reads as TGTGCCAGCAGCTTACTCCGTGACACTGAAGCTTTCTTT. This encodes CASSLLRDTEAFF.

This clone was detected only a few times. V gene TRBV6-5 combines with J gene TRBJ2-7; 8 positions agree with TRBD2. V was pared by 6 bases and J by 1 base, with 5 bases of the junction left unmatched. The CDR3 extends over 14 amino acids. Germline values: CDR1 MNHEY, CDR2 SVGAGI. CDR3 loop: CASSVSGESYEQYF. In DNA form, the CDR3 reads TGTGCCAGCAGCGTTAGCGGGGAGTCCTACGAGCAGTACTTC.

The chain joins TRBV7-9 to TRBJ1-4, with 8 nucleotides matching TRBD1. The V gene end was trimmed by 4 bases and the J gene end by 8 bases; junction bases not matched to a gene: 6. Germline CDR1 is SEHNR and CDR2 is FQNEAQ (reference sequence). The CDR3 is made up of 14 amino acids. CDR3 nucleotide sequence: TGTGCCAGCAGCTCGCAGGGGGCAGGGGAAAAACTGTTTTTT. Translation: CASSSQGAGEKLFF.

The chain uses TRBV5-8 and TRBJ2-1; 9 nucleotides align to TRBD1. The V segment lost 0 bases and the J segment 0 bases; nucleotides outside the gene matches: 1. Germline CDR1 is SGHTS and CDR2 is YDEGEE. CDR3 size: 16 residues. The CDR3 DNA reads TGTGCCAGCAGCTTGGGGACAGGGGCCTCCTACAATGAGCAGTTCTTC. This encodes CASSLGTGASYNEQFF.

This chain joins TRBV7-3 and TRBJ2-1, with TRBD2 matching 8 bases. This CDR3 has 20 residues. Germline assignment: CDR1 SGHTA and CDR2 FQGTGA. V shed 2 bases, J shed 8 bases, and the junction held 23 bases outside the gene matches. In DNA form, the CDR3 reads TGTGCCAGCAGCTTAGACCGTGAGGCTAGCGGGTGGGAATCTCGCGATGAGCAGTTCTTC. Protein product: CASSLDREASGWESRDEQFF.

The chain has TRBV19 and TRBJ1-3; weak D call: TRBD1 (6 bases). CDR3 length equals 15 residues. Per germline, CDR1 LNHDA and CDR2 SQIVND (reference sequence). V dropped 8 bases and J dropped 0 bases, with 14 bases sitting between them. The CDR3 reads CASAQRQASGNTIYF. DNA for the CDR3: TGTGCCAGTGCGCAAAGACAGGCCTCTGGAAACACCATATATTTT. The full variable domain, its missing parts supplied by reference TRBV19 and TRBJ1-3, is DGGITQSPKYLFRKEGQNVTLSCEQNLNHDAMYWYRQDPGQGLRLIYYSQIVNDFQKGDIAEGYSVSREKKESFPLTVTSAQKNPTAFYLCASAQRQASGNTIYFGEGSWLTVV.

The chain uses TRBV7-9 and TRBJ2-1; TRBD1 might be the D (6 bases). The CDR3 consists of 17 residues. Trimming shortened V by 0 bases and J by 7 bases, and 19 bases separated the two germline ends. Germline-derived CDR1 and CDR2 are SEHNR and FQNEAQ (reference sequence). The CDR3 sequence: CASSLAPPGQRPNEQFF. DNA of the CDR3: TGTGCCAGCAGCTTAGCACCGCCGGGACAAAGGCCGAATGAGCAGTTCTTC.

The chain employs TRBV27 and TRBJ1-6; D is possibly TRBD1 (6 bases). The CDR3 sequence is 14 residues long. CDR1 and CDR2 (germline): MNHEY, SMNVEV (reference sequence). V shed 6 bases and J shed 9 bases, with 15 bases lying between them. The CDR3 DNA sequence: TGTGCCAGCAGATTACAGGGAGGGTTTTCACCCCTCCACTTT. Its translation: CASRLQGGFSPLHF.